This T cell receptor (beta chain) was sequenced in a study of blood T cell repertoires in COVID-19. Germline V CDR1 and CDR2: SQVTM, ANQGSEA. Trimming shortened V by 0 bases and J by 5 bases, and 21 bases separated the two germline ends. This CDR3 spans 17 amino acids. TCRdb's table, derived via immunoSEQ multiplex PCR, lists solely in-frame clones and lacks some. The repertoire holds some 64,000 clones, with roughly 84% as singletons. This chain uses TRBV29-1 with TRBJ2-3; D may be TRBD2 (6 bases). The clonotype originates from a man aged 55-75 years with COVID-19, enrolled during active disease. The specimen was peripheral blood. DNA of the CDR3: TGCAGCGTTGAAGATGGTTTCGGGACTTCGGTGGAAGATACGCAGTATTTT. Translating it yields CSVEDGFGTSVEDTQYF.